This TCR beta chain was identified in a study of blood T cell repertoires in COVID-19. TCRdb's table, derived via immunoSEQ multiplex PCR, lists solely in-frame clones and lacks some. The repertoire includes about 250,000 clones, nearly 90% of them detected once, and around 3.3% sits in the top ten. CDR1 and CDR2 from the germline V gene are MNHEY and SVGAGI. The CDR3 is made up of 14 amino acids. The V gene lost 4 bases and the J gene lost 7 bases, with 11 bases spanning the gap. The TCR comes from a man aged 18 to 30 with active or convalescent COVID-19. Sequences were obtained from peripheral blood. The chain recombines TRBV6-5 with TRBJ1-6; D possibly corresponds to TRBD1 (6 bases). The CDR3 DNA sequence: TGTGCCAGCAGTTTCGACAGGCCCAATTCACCCCTCCACTTT. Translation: CASSFDRPNSPLHF.